The clone carrying this T cell receptor (beta chain) appeared many times. This specimen belongs to a study of T cell repertoires in cytomegalovirus infection. The CDR3 totals 17 residues. CDR1 is DFQATT, CDR2 SNEGSKA, per germline (reference sequence). The germline V and J ends were trimmed by 7 bases and 7 bases, with 29 bases remaining between them. TCRdb re-called the reads with MiXCR, one entry per CDR3 protein. Seen here are around 300,000 distinct CDR3 sequences, 9.5% observed once, and the top ten hold 3.5% to 4.5%. This TCR was sampled from a human donor in good health (CMV status not recorded). Some clones in this sample may be carry-over from other donors' samples. The sequenced sample was PBMCs. The chain combines TRBV20-1 with TRBJ2-1, with D perhaps being TRBD1 or TRBD2 (6 bases each). The chain's CDR3 is CSVLGSGKGGLRNEQFF. The CDR3 bases are TGCAGTGTATTAGGTTCCGGGAAGGGGGGCCTTCGGAATGAGCAGTTCTTC.